This TCR beta chain is from a study of Graves' ophthalmopathy and Graves' hyperthyroidism. CDR3 regions of TCR beta were amplified from RNA transcripts. HTBI-primed first-round RT-PCR preceded second-round multiplex PCR. TCRdb reprocessed the multiplex PCR reads via MiXCR and lists one record per CDR3 protein. Found here are about 240,000 distinct CDR3 sequences, less than 55% of them singletons; the top ten hold around 43%. The trim removed 8 bases at V and 6 bases at J, leaving 13 bases unmatched. The CDR3 is made up of 15 amino acids. Germline V gene lookup returns CDR1 MNHNS and CDR2 SASEGT. Study-level results: The model predicted ophthalmopathy progression with around 70% sensitivity and around 74% specificity. Using 13 signatures, a model distinguished ophthalmopathy from stable hyperthyroidism, reaching about 90% sensitivity and 81.08% specificity. Among expanded thyroid clonotypes above 0.001 frequency, most also occurred in blood.

This clonotype was seen only once. Its antigen is as yet unknown. Donors with ophthalmopathy: moderate-to-severe activity, CAS ≥3, NOSPECS ≥4, duration under 3 months. Sequenced input: peripheral blood. The sequence was collected from an adult man with Graves' ophthalmopathy. The genes are TRBV6-1 and TRBJ2-7, with 10 bases aligning to TRBD2. The CDR3 region is CASVESAGGLGEQYF. CDR3 coding DNA: TGTGCCAGCGTGGAATCAGCGGGGGGGCTGGGCGAGCAGTACTTC.